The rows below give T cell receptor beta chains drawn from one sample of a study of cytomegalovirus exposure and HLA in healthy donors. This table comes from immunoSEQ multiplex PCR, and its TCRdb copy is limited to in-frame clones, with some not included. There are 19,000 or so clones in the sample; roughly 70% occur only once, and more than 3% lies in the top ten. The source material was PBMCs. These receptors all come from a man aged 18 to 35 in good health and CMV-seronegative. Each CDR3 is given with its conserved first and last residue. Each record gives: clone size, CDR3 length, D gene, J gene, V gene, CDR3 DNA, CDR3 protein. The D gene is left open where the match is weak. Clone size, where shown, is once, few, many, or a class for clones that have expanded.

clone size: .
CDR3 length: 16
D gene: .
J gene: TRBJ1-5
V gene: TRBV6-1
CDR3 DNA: TGTGCCAGCAGTGGGAGCGATAGCAATAGCAATCAGCCCCAGCATTTT
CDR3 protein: CASSGSDSNSNQPQHF

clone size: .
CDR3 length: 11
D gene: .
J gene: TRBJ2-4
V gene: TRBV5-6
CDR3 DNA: TGTGCCAGCAGCGATACGGACATTCAGTACTTC
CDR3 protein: CASSDTDIQYF

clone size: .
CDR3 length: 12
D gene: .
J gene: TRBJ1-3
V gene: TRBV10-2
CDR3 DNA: TGCGCCAGCAGTGAGGGGAGGGACACCATATATTTT
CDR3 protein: CASSEGRDTIYF

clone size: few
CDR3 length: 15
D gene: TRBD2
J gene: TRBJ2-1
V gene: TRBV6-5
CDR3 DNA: TGTGCCAGCAGTCCCGGACTAGCGGGACTCAATGAGCAGTTCTTC
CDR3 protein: CASSPGLAGLNEQFF

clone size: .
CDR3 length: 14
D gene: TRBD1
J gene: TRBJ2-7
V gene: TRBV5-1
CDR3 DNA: TGCGCCAGCAGCCCTGCCGGGACAGCATACGAGCAGTACTTC
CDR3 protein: CASSPAGTAYEQYF

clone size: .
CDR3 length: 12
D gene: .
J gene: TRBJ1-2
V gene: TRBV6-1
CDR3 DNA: TGTGCCAGCAGCCTTTCAGGGTATGGCTACACCTTC
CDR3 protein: CASSLSGYGYTF

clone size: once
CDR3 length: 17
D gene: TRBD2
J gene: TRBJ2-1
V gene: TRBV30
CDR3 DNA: TGTGCCTGGAGTGCCTCCCCACTAGCGGGAGTCAGCGATGAGCAGTTCTTC
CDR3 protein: CAWSASPLAGVSDEQFF

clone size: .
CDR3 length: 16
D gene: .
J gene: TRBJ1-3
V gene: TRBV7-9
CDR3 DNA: TGTGCCAGCAGCCGACCCAGAGTCGGGGGTGGAAACACCATATATTTT
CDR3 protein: CASSRPRVGGGNTIYF

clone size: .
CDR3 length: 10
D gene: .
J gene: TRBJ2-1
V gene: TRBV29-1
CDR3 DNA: TGCAGCGTTGGGAGCAATGAGCAGTTCTTC
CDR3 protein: CSVGSNEQFF

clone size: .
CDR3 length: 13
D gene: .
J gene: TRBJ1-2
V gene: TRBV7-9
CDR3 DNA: TGTGCCGGATTACAGGGATCCGGCTTTGGCTACACCTTC
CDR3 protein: CAGLQGSGFGYTF

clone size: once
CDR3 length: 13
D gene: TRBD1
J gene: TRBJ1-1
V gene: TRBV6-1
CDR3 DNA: TGTGCCAGCAGTGGGGGACAGACACTTGAAGCTTTCTTT
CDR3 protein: CASSGGQTLEAFF

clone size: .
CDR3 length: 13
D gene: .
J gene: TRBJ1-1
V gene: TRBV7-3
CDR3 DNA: TGTGCCAGCAGCCCCGAGGGTCACACTGAAGCTTTCTTT
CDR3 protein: CASSPEGHTEAFF

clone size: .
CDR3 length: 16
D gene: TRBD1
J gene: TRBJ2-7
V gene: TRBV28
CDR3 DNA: TGTGCCAGCAGTTTAGGGACAGGGGATATCTCCTACGAGCAGTACTTC
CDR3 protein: CASSLGTGDISYEQYF

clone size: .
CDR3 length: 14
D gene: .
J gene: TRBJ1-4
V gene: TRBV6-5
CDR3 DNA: TGTGCCAGCAGCCGAGGGACTCCGAGGGAAAAACTGTTTTTT
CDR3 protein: CASSRGTPREKLFF

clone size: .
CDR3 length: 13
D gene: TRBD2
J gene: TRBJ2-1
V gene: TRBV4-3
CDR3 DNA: TGCGCCAGCAGCCCAACTAGGACTAGCGCCGGGTTCTTC
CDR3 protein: CASSPTRTSAGFF

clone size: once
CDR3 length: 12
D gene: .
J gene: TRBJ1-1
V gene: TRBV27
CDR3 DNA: TGTGCCAGCAGTCTCGGAAGGGGGGAAGCTTTCTTT
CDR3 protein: CASSLGRGEAFF

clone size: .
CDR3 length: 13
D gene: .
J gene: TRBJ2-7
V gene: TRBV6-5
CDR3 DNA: TGTGCCAGCAGTCCGACACTCTCCTACGAGCAGTACTTC
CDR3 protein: CASSPTLSYEQYF

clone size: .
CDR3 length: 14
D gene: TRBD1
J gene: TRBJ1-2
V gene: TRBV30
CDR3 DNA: TGTGCCTGGAGTGACCACCAGGGGGACTATGGCTACACCTTC
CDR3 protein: CAWSDHQGDYGYTF

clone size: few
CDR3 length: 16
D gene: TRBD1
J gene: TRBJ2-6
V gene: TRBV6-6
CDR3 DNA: TGTGCCAGCAGTGCAGGACAGGGGGCTGGGGCCAACGTCCTGACTTTC
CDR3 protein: CASSAGQGAGANVLTF

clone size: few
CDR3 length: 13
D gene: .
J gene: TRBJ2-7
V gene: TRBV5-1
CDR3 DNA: TGCGCCAGCAGTTCCGACGGAGCCTACGAGCAGTACTTC
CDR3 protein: CASSSDGAYEQYF

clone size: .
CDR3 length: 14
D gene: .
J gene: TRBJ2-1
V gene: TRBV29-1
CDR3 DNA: TGCAGCGTTGCCCGCGGCAGCTCCTACAATGAGCAGTTCTTC
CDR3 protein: CSVARGSSYNEQFF

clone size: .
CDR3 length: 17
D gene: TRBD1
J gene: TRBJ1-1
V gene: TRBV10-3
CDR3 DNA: TGTGCCATCAGTGATGGGGACAGGGGCCGGCGTAGCACTGAAGCTTTCTTT
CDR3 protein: CAISDGDRGRRSTEAFF

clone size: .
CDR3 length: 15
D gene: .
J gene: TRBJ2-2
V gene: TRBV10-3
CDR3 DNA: TGTGCCTTCCGCGACGACAGGGAGGACACCGGGGAGCTGTTTTTT
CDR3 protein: CAFRDDREDTGELFF

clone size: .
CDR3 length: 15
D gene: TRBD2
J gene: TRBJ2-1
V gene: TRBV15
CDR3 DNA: TGTGCCACCAGCAGAGAAGGCGGGAGGGGCGGTGAGCAGTTCTTC
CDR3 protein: CATSREGGRGGEQFF

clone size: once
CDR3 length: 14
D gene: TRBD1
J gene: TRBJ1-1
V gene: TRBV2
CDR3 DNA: TGTGCCAGCAGTGTGGGACAGGGGAACACTGAAGCTTTCTTT
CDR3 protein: CASSVGQGNTEAFF